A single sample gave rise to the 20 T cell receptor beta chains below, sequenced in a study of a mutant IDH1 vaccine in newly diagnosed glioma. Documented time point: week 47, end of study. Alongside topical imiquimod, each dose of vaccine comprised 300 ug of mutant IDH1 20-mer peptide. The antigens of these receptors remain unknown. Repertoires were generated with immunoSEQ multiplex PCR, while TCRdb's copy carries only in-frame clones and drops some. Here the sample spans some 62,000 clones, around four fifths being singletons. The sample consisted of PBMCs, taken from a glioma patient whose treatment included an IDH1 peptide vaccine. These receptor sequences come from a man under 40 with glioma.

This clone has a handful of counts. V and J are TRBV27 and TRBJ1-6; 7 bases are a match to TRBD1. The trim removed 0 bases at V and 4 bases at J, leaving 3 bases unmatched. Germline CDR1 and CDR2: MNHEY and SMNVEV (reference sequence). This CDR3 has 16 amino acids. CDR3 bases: TGTGCCAGCAGTTTATCCGCGGGACAGTATAATTCACCCCTCCACTTT. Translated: CASSLSAGQYNSPLHF.

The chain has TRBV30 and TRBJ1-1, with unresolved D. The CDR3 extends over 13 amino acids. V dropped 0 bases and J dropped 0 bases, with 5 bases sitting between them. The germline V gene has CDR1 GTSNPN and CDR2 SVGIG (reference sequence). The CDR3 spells CAWSVRLNTEAFF. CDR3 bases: TGTGCCTGGAGTGTTAGATTGAACACTGAAGCTTTCTTT.

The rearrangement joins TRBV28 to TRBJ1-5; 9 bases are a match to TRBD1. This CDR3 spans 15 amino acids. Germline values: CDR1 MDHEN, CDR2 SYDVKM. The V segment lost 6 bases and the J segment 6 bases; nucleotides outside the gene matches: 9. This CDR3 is CASSTGQGVGQPQHF. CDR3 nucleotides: TGTGCCAGCAGCACGGGACAGGGAGTCGGTCAGCCCCAGCATTTT.

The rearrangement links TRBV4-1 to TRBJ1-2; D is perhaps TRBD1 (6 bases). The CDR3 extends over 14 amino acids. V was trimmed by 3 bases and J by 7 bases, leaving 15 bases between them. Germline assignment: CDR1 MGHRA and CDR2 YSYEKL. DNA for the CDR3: TGCGCCAGCAGCCAGGTAGGGGGGGACCTTGGCTACACCTTC. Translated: CASSQVGGDLGYTF.

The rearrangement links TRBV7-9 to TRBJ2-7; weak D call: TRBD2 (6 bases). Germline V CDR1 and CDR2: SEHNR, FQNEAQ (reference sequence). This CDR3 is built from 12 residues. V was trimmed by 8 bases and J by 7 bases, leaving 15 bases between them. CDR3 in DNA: TGTGCCAGCCGGAGGGAGAGGAAGGAGCAGTACTTC. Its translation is CASRRERKEQYF.

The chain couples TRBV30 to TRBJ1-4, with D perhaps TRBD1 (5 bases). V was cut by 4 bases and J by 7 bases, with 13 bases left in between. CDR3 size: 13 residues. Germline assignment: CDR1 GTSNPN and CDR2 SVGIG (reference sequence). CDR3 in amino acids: CAWKRRGSEKLFF. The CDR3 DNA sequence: TGTGCCTGGAAAAGGAGGGGCAGTGAAAAACTGTTTTTT.

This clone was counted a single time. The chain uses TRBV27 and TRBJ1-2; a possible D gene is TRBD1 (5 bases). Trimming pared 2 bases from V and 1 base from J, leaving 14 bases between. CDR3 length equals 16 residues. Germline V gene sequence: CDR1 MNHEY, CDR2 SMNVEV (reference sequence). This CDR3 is CASSLTYDRFNYGYTF. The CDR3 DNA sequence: TGTGCCAGCAGTTTAACGTACGACAGATTTAACTATGGCTACACCTTC.

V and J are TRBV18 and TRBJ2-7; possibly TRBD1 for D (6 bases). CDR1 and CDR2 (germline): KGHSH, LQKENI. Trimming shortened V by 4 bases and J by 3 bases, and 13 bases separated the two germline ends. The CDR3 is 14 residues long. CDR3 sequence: CASSLSGTRYEQYF. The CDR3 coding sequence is TGTGCCAGCTCACTTTCCGGGACACGCTACGAGCAGTACTTC.

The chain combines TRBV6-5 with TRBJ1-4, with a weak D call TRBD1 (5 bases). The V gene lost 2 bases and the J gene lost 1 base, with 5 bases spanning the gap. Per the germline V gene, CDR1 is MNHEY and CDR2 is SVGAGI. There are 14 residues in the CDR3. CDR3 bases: TGTGCCAGCAGTTACAGGGGAACTAATGAAAAACTGTTTTTT. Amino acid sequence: CASSYRGTNEKLFF.

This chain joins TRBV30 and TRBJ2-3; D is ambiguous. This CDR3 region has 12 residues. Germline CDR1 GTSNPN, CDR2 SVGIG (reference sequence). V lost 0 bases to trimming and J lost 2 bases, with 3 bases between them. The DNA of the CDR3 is TGTGCCTGGAGTGTGATCACAGATACGCAGTATTTT. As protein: CAWSVITDTQYF.

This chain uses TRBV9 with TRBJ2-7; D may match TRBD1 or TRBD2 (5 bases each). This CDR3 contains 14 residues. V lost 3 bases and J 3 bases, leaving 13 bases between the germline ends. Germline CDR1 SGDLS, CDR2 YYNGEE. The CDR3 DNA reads TGTGCCAGCAGCGCCGAGGGACGCCTCTACGAGCAGTACTTC. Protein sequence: CASSAEGRLYEQYF.

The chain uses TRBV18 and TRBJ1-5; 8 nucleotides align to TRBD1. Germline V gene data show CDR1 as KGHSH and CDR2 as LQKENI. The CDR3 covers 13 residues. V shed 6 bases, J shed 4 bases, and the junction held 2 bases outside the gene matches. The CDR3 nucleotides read TGTGCCAGCTCCGGACAGGGAAATCAGCCCCAGCATTTT. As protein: CASSGQGNQPQHF. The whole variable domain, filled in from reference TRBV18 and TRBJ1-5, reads NAGVMQNPRHLVRRRGQEARLRCSPMKGHSHVYWYRQLPEEGLKFMVYLQKENIIDESGMPKERFSAEFPKEGPSILRIQQVVRGDSAAYFCASSGQGNQPQHFGDGTRLSIL.

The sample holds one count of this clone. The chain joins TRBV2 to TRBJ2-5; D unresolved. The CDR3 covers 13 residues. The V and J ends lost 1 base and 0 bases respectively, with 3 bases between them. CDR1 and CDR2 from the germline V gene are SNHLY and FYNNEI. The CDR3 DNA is TGTGCCAGCAGTGAAGGGTACCAAGAGACCCAGTACTTC. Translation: CASSEGYQETQYF.

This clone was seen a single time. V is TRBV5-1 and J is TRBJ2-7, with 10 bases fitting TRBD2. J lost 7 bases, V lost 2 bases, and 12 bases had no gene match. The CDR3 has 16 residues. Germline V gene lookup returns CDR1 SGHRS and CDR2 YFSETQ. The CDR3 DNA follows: TGCGCCAGCAGCTTCCTAGCGGGGGTAGGGGCTGAGGAGCAGTACTTC. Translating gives CASSFLAGVGAEEQYF. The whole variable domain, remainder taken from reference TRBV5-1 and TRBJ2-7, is KAGVTQTPRYLIKTRGQQVTLSCSPISGHRSVSWYQQTPGQGLQFLFEYFSETQRNKGNFPGRFSGRQFSNSRSEMNVSTLELGDSALYLCASSFLAGVGAEEQYFGPGTRLTVT.

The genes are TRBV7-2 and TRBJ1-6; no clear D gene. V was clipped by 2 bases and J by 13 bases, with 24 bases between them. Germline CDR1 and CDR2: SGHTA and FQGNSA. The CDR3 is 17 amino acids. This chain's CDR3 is CASSLLISMTPQRPLHF. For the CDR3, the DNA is TGTGCCAGCAGCTTATTAATTAGCATGACACCCCAAAGGCCCCTCCACTTT.

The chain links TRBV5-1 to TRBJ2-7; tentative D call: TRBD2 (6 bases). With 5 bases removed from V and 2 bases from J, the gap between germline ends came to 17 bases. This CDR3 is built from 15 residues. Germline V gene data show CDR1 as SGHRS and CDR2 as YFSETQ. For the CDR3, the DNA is TGCGCCAGCAGGGACCCAGCGGGTGACCCCTACGAGCAGTACTTC. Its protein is CASRDPAGDPYEQYF.

DNA of the CDR3: TGCAGTGCTAGAGGGATCTCTGAAGCTTTCTTT. It specifies CSARGISEAFF. The gene calls are TRBV20-1 and TRBJ1-1, with no clear D. This CDR3 region has 11 residues. V dropped 1 base and J dropped 6 bases, with 6 bases sitting between them. From germline, CDR1 is DFQATT and CDR2 SNEGSKA (reference sequence).

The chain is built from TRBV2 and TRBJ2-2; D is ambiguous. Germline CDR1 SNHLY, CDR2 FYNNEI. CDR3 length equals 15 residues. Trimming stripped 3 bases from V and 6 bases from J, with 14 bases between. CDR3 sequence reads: CASSETMGQPGELFF. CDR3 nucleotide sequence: TGTGCCAGCAGTGAGACAATGGGTCAACCCGGGGAGCTGTTTTTT.

The CDR3 nucleotides read TGTGCCAGCTCGGATGCAGGGGGCCACCAAGAGACCCAGTACTTC. Encoded protein: CASSDAGGHQETQYF. This rearrangement joins TRBV18 to TRBJ2-5; 8 nucleotides agree with TRBD1. Germline V gene data show CDR1 as KGHSH and CDR2 as LQKENI. J was trimmed by 0 bases and V by 6 bases; bases with no gene match: 6. The CDR3 has 15 residues.

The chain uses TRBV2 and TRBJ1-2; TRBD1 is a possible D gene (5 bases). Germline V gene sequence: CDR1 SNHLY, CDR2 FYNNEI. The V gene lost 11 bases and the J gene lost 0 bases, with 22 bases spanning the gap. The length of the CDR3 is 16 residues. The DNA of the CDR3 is TGTGCCCGACAGATCTGGGGCCCGAAGACTAACTATGGCTACACCTTC. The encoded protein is CARQIWGPKTNYGYTF.